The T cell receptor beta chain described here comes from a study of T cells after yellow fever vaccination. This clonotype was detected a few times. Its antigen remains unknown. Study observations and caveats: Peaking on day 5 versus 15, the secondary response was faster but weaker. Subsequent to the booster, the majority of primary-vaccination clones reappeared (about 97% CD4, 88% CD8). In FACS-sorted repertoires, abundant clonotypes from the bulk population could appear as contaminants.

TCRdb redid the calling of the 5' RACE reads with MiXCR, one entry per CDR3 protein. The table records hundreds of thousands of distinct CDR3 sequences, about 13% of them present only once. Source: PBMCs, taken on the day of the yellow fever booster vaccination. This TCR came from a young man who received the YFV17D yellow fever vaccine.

The CDR3 nucleotides read TGTGCCAGCAGCCGGGACCCCTCCTACAATGAGCAGTTCTTC. Amino acids: CASSRDPSYNEQFF. The gene calls are TRBV7-2 and TRBJ2-1; D might be TRBD1 or TRBD2, each matching 5 bases. Germline lookup yields CDR1 SGHTA and CDR2 FQGNSA. V lost 5 bases and J 0 bases, leaving 8 bases between the germline ends. This CDR3 has 14 amino acids.